This T cell receptor beta chain was profiled in a study of blood T cell repertoires in COVID-19. As for the study in general: Sources were T cells, B-cell-depleted T cells, or PBMCs; the material itself was cDNA or gDNA.

How the authors handled the data: Estimation of nucleated cell counts was performed using reference gene primer amplification. Measured with immunoSEQ multiplex PCR; TCRdb has only the in-frame clones, and not every one. Clonal size and the V and J genes are those of that table, whereas D and trimming came from the DNA. This table has under 150,000 clones, 75% to 90% appearing once. The TCR was taken from a woman aged 55-70 years with COVID-19, enrolled during active disease. Sequenced material: peripheral blood.

This CDR3 is CASSIGGSGEKLFF. The CDR3 coding sequence is TGTGCCAGTAGTATTGGAGGGAGCGGTGAAAAACTGTTTTTT. V and J are TRBV19 and TRBJ1-4, with D unclear. Germline CDR1 and CDR2: LNHDA and SQIVND (reference sequence). Trimming pared 3 bases from V and 7 bases from J, leaving 12 bases between. The CDR3 has 14 residues. Full variable domain (remainder filled in from reference TRBV19 and TRBJ1-4): DGGITQSPKYLFRKEGQNVTLSCEQNLNHDAMYWYRQDPGQGLRLIYYSQIVNDFQKGDIAEGYSVSREKKESFPLTVTSAQKNPTAFYLCASSIGGSGEKLFFGSGTQLSVL.